The following is a T cell receptor (beta chain) sequence with its context. These data belong to a study of blood T cell repertoires in COVID-19. In the study overall: The study drew acute and convalescent COVID-19 samples from the United States, Italy and Spain.

In the original analysis: Estimated nucleated cell counts came from reference gene primer amplification. This table comes from immunoSEQ multiplex PCR, and its TCRdb copy is limited to in-frame clones, with some not included. V and J calls and clone size are given by that table; D and trimming were obtained from the DNA. The profile shows almost 250,000 clones, 80% to 90% of them singletons. Each recovered donor of Cohort 3 presented with two negative PCRs, clearance, or symptom resolution. From germline, CDR1 is KGHSH and CDR2 LQKENI. V lost 6 bases to trimming and J lost 7 bases; unmatched junction nucleotides: 18. This CDR3 comprises 16 residues.

Sequencing was done on a sample of PBMCs or T cells enriched from blood (not recorded which). The sequence came from a woman aged 30 to 39 who had recovered from COVID-19. V and J are TRBV18 and TRBJ2-7; 7 bases fit TRBD2. The CDR3 loop reads CASSPTGGAGVGEQYF. CDR3 nucleotide sequence: TGTGCCAGCTCCCCGACCGGGGGTGCGGGAGTAGGTGAGCAGTACTTC. Using reference TRBV18 and TRBJ2-7 for the parts outside the CDR3, the full variable domain is NAGVMQNPRHLVRRRGQEARLRCSPMKGHSHVYWYRQLPEEGLKFMVYLQKENIIDESGMPKERFSAEFPKEGPSILRIQQVVRGDSAAYFCASSPTGGAGVGEQYFGPGTRLTVT.